These T cell receptor beta chains were read from a single sample in a study of T cells in Graves' hyperthyroidism and ophthalmopathy. TCRdb re-called the multiplex PCR reads with MiXCR, one entry per CDR3 protein. The sample lists about 300,000 distinct CDR3 sequences; around a fifth were seen once. The sequenced sample was blood. The receptors derive from a man aged 50 to 60 with Graves' ophthalmopathy. Both conserved end residues are part of each CDR3. D genes are given only for firm matches. Clone size, where shown, is once, few, many, or a class for clones that have expanded.

clone size	V gene	D gene	J gene	CDR3 DNA	CDR3 protein
-	TRBV7-2	TRBD2	TRBJ2-7	TGTGCCAGCAGCTTAGCGGCTTCGGCTAGCGGGAGGTGGTACGAGCAGTACTTC	CASSLAASASGRWYEQYF
many	TRBV5-1	-	TRBJ2-3	TGTGCCAGCAGCCTTCAGGGGACAGATACGCAGTATTTT	CASSLQGTDTQYF
few	TRBV9	TRBD2	TRBJ2-1	TGTGCCAGCAGCGTAGGGGGGGGCGGACTAGCGGGCGTCTACAATGAGCAGTTCTTC	CASSVGGGGLAGVYNEQFF
few	TRBV7-2	-	TRBJ1-2	TGTGCCAGCAGCTTAGCGCTAAGGGGGGACTATGGCTACACCTTC	CASSLALRGDYGYTF
many	TRBV7-3	TRBD2	TRBJ2-2	TGTGCCAGCAGCCTTACTAGCGGGAGTGGCGGGGAGCTGTTTTTT	CASSLTSGSGGELFF
many	TRBV30	-	TRBJ1-1	TGTGCCTGGGGACCGATGAACACTGAAGCTTTCTTT	CAWGPMNTEAFF
once	TRBV12-3/TRBV12-4	-	TRBJ2-7	TGTGCCAGCACTCTCCGGGATAGCTCCTACGAGCAGTACTTC	CASTLRDSSYEQYF
few	TRBV5-6	-	TRBJ2-5	TGTGCCAGCAGCTTGGTGGGGGAAGAGACCCAGTACTTC	CASSLVGEETQYF
few	TRBV30	-	TRBJ1-3	TGTGCCTGGACGTCTGGGAGCTCTGGAAACACCATATATTTT	CAWTSGSSGNTIYF
-	TRBV5-4	-	TRBJ2-3	TGTGCCAGCAGCGGCCGGGACAAGGGGCAGTATTTT	CASSGRDKGQYF
many	TRBV28	-	TRBJ2-5	TGTGCCAGCAGTTTACCTACTAGCTACGGGACCCAGTACTTC	CASSLPTSYGTQYF
-	TRBV28	-	TRBJ2-7	TGTGCCACGCAAGAGACGGCTGCCTACGAGCAGTACTTC	CATQETAAYEQYF
few	TRBV20-1	-	TRBJ1-1	TGCAGTGCTAGAGATCTAAGGGGAAACACTGAAGCTTTCTTT	CSARDLRGNTEAFF
-	TRBV12-3/TRBV12-4	TRBD1	TRBJ1-3	TGTGCCAGCAGTTTATCGCCCTGGACAGGGGTAAAGAACACCATATATTTT	CASSLSPWTGVKNTIYF
many	TRBV18	-	TRBJ1-5	TGTGCCAGCTCACCCCGGGGGGGAGTAAATCAGCCCCAGCATTTT	CASSPRGGVNQPQHF
-	TRBV7-3	TRBD2	TRBJ2-1	TGTGCCAGCAGCCCATCAAGCCTAGCGGGAGGGCGTGGTGAGCAGTTCTTC	CASSPSSLAGGRGEQFF